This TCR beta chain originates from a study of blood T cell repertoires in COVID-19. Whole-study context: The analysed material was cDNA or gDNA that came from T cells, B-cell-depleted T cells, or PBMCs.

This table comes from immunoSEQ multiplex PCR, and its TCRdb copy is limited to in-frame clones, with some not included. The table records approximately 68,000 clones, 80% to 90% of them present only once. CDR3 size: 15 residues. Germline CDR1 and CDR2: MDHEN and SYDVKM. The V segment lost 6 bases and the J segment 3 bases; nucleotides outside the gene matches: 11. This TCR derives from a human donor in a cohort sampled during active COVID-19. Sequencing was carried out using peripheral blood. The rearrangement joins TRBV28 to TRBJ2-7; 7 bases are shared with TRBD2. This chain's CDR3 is CASSSGGLADYEQYF. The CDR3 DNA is TGTGCCAGCAGCTCCGGTGGGCTAGCGGACTACGAGCAGTACTTC.